These T cell receptor beta chains were read from a single sample in a study of post-analysis software for immune sequencing data. Each CDR3 protein gets one entry after TCRdb re-called the PCR reads with MiXCR. The repertoire includes about 460,000 distinct CDR3 sequences, under 55% of them detected once, and 12% sits in the top ten. Sample: blood. Source of these receptors: a girl aged 5 to 17 with multiple sclerosis. Each CDR3 is given with its conserved first and last residue. A clone size is listed for some rows: how often the clone was seen (once, few, many), or a class if it is expanded.

j_call | v_call | cdr3_length | clone_size | cdr3_aa
TRBJ2-1 | TRBV20-1 | 11 | NA | CSARGNYWQFF
TRBJ1-2 | TRBV6-2/TRBV6-3 | 15 | NA | CASSNRASSSYGYTF
TRBJ2-6 | TRBV29-1 | 14 | few | CSVEVDSGANVLTF
TRBJ2-1 | TRBV10-2 | 11 | once | CATTQGNGQFF
NA | TRBV7-2 | 15 | NA | CASSLRLDRGYEQYF
TRBJ2-5 | TRBV10-3 | 14 | NA | CAISESQAGLFQYF
TRBJ2-5 | TRBV11-2 | 16 | NA | CASSPVGGGIQETQYF
TRBJ2-7 | TRBV10-3 | 18 | NA | CAISESVGRGVSSYEQYF
TRBJ2-7 | TRBV3-1 | 15 | NA | CASSQTTGSHYEQYF
TRBJ2-5 | TRBV5-6 | 16 | few | CASSTVGWTGGETQYF
TRBJ2-2 | TRBV6-5 | 12 | NA | CASSRNTGELFF
TRBJ2-3 | TRBV25-1 | 13 | few | CASSESTRDTQYF
TRBJ2-1 | TRBV6-4 | 17 | few | CASSENREYRNYNEQFF
TRBJ1-1 | TRBV11-2 | 14 | NA | CASSLGRGRTEAFF
TRBJ2-5 | TRBV7-2 | 14 | NA | CASSSGLWVETQYF
TRBJ2-7 | TRBV5-5 | 14 | NA | CASSFRWTAYEQYF
TRBJ2-1 | TRBV20-1 | 15 | NA | CSARNGLAGGNEQFF
NA | TRBV27 | 17 | NA | CASSPWTSGGRTYEQYF
TRBJ2-3 | TRBV11-3 | 15 | few | CASSSGGLHTDTQYF
TRBJ2-1 | TRBV7-2 | 15 | NA | CASSLAGTGVDEQFF
TRBJ2-7 | TRBV10-3 | 16 | NA | CAISGGFGQGVDEQYF
TRBJ2-1 | TRBV27 | 15 | few | CASSRLLARSNEQFF
TRBJ2-1 | TRBV3-1 | 15 | NA | CAGSQRREVHNEQFF
TRBJ2-3 | TRBV27 | 12 | few | CASSPPLYTQYF
TRBJ1-5 | TRBV9 | 15 | NA | CASSVGAASNQPQHF
TRBJ1-6 | TRBV20-1 | 17 | NA | CSARDFSSDSYNSPLHF
TRBJ2-7 | TRBV3-1 | 19 | NA | CASSGRTGGGLAGTYEQYF
TRBJ2-1 | TRBV14 | 18 | NA | CASSQPRGDLLSYNEQFF
TRBJ2-7 | TRBV20-1 | 15 | NA | CSARDTSGRLYEQYF
TRBJ2-3 | TRBV28 | 16 | NA | CASSSLGTSGTDTQYF
TRBJ2-1 | TRBV29-1 | 11 | NA | CSYRAYNEQFF
TRBJ2-3 | TRBV28 | 18 | NA | CASNPAGSPLYGTDTQYF
TRBJ2-7 | TRBV7-6 | 14 | few | CASSFVAGDYEQYF
TRBJ2-5 | TRBV20-1 | 12 | NA | CSAMTGRETQYF
TRBJ2-1 | TRBV29-1 | 13 | few | CSAPFVGYNEQFF
TRBJ2-3 | TRBV5-1 | 15 | few | CASSALTGPSDTQYF